The 23 T cell receptor beta chains presented below share a single source sample, sequenced in a study of blood T cell repertoires in COVID-19. Measured with immunoSEQ multiplex PCR; TCRdb has only the in-frame clones, and not every one. The repertoire has 75,000 to 95,000 clones, over 65% of them found once; the top ten carry around 4%. Sequences were obtained from peripheral blood. The receptors were sampled from a man between 65 and 85 years old with COVID-19, enrolled during active disease.

This clone was counted a single time. The chain carries TRBV2 and TRBJ1-3; unclear D gene. Germline loops: CDR1 SNHLY, CDR2 FYNNEI. The V and J ends lost 4 bases and 4 bases respectively, with 17 bases between them. The length of the CDR3 is 16 residues. In DNA, the CDR3 is TGTGCCAGCAGTGCTCTGGACCCAGCGGGAGGAAACACCATATATTTT. It specifies CASSALDPAGGNTIYF. The entire variable domain, with the rest obtained from reference TRBV2 and TRBJ1-3, is as follows: EPEVTQTPSHQVTQMGQEVILRCVPISNHLYFYWYRQILGQKVEFLVSFYNNEISEKSEIFDDQFSVERPDGSNFTLKIRSTKLEDSAMYFCASSALDPAGGNTIYFGEGSWLTVV.

The chain carries TRBV5-1 and TRBJ2-5; 11 nucleotides line up with TRBD2. With 0 bases clipped from V and 2 bases from J, the junction kept 0 bases outside the gene matches. CDR1 is SGHRS and CDR2 is YFSETQ in the germline V gene. The CDR3 contains 15 residues. The CDR3 is CASSLGLAGQETQYF. The CDR3 DNA follows: TGCGCCAGCAGCTTGGGACTAGCGGGGCAAGAGACCCAGTACTTC.

The chain employs TRBV11-2 and TRBJ1-2; D is ambiguous. CDR1 and CDR2 from the germline V gene are SGHAT and FQNNGV. The length of the CDR3 is 13 residues. V lost 3 bases and J lost 3, with 8 bases in between. CDR3 in DNA: TGTGCCAGCAGCTTGGTACAGTACTATGGCTACACCTTC. Translated: CASSLVQYYGYTF.

This chain connects TRBV7-3 to TRBJ2-5, with D perhaps TRBD1 (6 bases). Germline V CDR1 and CDR2: SGHTA, FQGTGA. V lost 2 bases to trimming and J lost 3 bases, with 10 bases between them. The CDR3 is made up of 14 amino acids. The CDR3 loop is CASSLWAGEETQYF. The CDR3 DNA reads TGTGCCAGCAGCTTATGGGCAGGGGAAGAGACCCAGTACTTC.

The chain carries TRBV5-1 and TRBJ2-7; the D gene is possibly TRBD2 (6 bases). Germline V gives CDR1 SGHRS, CDR2 YFSETQ. This CDR3 contains 15 residues. V lost 4 bases, J lost 3 bases, and 17 bases lay in between. DNA of the CDR3: TGCGCCAGCAGCATCGACGGGACTCCAAGCTACGAGCAGTACTTC. Protein sequence: CASSIDGTPSYEQYF. The complete variable domain, with remaining parts taken from reference TRBV5-1 and TRBJ2-7, reads KAGVTQTPRYLIKTRGQQVTLSCSPISGHRSVSWYQQTPGQGLQFLFEYFSETQRNKGNFPGRFSGRQFSNSRSEMNVSTLELGDSALYLCASSIDGTPSYEQYFGPGTRLTVT.

The chain links TRBV7-3 to TRBJ2-3; TRBD2 matches 8 bases. Trimming took 6 bases from V and 3 from J; bases not matched to a gene: 11. The V gene's germline CDR1 is SGHTA and CDR2 FQGTGA. The CDR3 length is 16 residues. In DNA, the CDR3 is TGTGCCAGCAGTAATAAGCGGGAGCGGGGGACAGATACGCAGTATTTT. This gives the protein CASSNKRERGTDTQYF.

The chain uses TRBV10-3 and TRBJ1-6; 9 bases fit TRBD1. Germline lookup yields CDR1 ENHRY and CDR2 SYGVKD. The V gene end was trimmed by 10 bases and the J gene end by 10 bases; junction bases not matched to a gene: 11. This CDR3 is built from 14 residues. DNA for the CDR3: TGTGCCACCGAACTTGGACAGGGGAACTCACCCCTCCACTTT. Translation: CATELGQGNSPLHF.

The chain combines TRBV30 with TRBJ1-3; no firm D call. With 1 base removed from V and 2 bases from J, the gap between germline ends came to 6 bases. Germline assignment: CDR1 GTSNPN and CDR2 SVGIG (reference sequence). CDR3 length: 13 residues. CDR3 sequence reads: CAWSGLPGNTIYF. DNA of the CDR3: TGTGCCTGGAGTGGTCTACCTGGAAACACCATATATTTT. Supplemented by reference TRBV30 and TRBJ1-3, the full variable domain reads SQTIHQWPATLVQPVGSPLSLECTVEGTSNPNLYWYRQAAGRGLQLLFYSVGIGQISSEVPQNLSASRPQDRQFILSSKKLLLSDSGFYLCAWSGLPGNTIYFGEGSWLTVV.

The rearrangement uses TRBV12-3 or TRBV12-4 and TRBJ2-7, with a possible D match to TRBD1 (6 bases). V dropped 5 bases and J dropped 3 bases, with 11 bases sitting between them. CDR3 length equals 13 residues. In DNA, the CDR3 is TGTGCCAGCAGTGTCAGGGGTGGCTACGAGCAGTACTTC. Translating gives CASSVRGGYEQYF.

The chain links TRBV12-3 or TRBV12-4 to TRBJ1-1, with 8 bases matching TRBD1. The CDR3 is 13 amino acids. Trimming cost V 7 bases and J 8 bases; bases outside gene matches: 9. The chain's CDR3 is CASNVPGGLEAFF. CDR3 DNA: TGTGCCAGCAACGTTCCAGGGGGCCTAGAAGCTTTCTTT.

The J gene is TRBJ1-4, the V gene TRBV29-1, with 10 positions matching TRBD1. The CDR3 runs 14 residues. J lost 8 bases, V lost 4 bases, and 7 bases had no gene match. Germline V gene sequence: CDR1 SQVTM, CDR2 ANQGSEA. This chain's CDR3 is CSVGLGTGVEKLFF. In DNA form, the CDR3 reads TGCAGCGTTGGATTAGGGACAGGGGTCGAAAAACTGTTTTTT.

This clone has more than one count but fewer than ten. The rearrangement joins TRBV2 to TRBJ2-5, with TRBD2 matching over 7 bases. Germline CDR1 and CDR2: SNHLY and FYNNEI. Trimming took 7 bases from V and 4 from J; bases not matched to a gene: 6. The CDR3 consists of 13 residues. The chain's CDR3 is CASTAGVRETQYF. CDR3 bases: TGTGCCAGCACCGCGGGAGTGAGAGAGACCCAGTACTTC. The variable domain in full, with the rest retrieved from reference TRBV2 and TRBJ2-5, is EPEVTQTPSHQVTQMGQEVILRCVPISNHLYFYWYRQILGQKVEFLVSFYNNEISEKSEIFDDQFSVERPDGSNFTLKIRSTKLEDSAMYFCASTAGVRETQYFGPGTRLLVL.

V usage is TRBV5-1 and J usage is TRBJ2-7; 11 nucleotides align to TRBD1. The CDR3 sequence is 14 residues long. Germline CDR1 and CDR2: SGHRS and YFSETQ. The trim removed 5 bases at V and 3 bases at J, leaving 4 bases unmatched. Here the CDR3 reads CASRPGTGGYEQYF. CDR3 DNA: TGCGCCAGCAGACCCGGGACAGGGGGCTACGAGCAGTACTTC.

The chain couples TRBV7-8 to TRBJ2-2; 8 nucleotides align to TRBD2. The CDR3 length is 13 residues. V shed 5 bases and J 6 bases; nucleotides not matched to a gene: 2. From germline, CDR1 is SGHVS and CDR2 FQNEAQ. In DNA, the CDR3 is TGTGCCAGCAGCCCCGGGGGGGCCGGGGAGCTGTTTTTT. Amino acid sequence: CASSPGGAGELFF. The full variable domain, its missing parts supplied by reference TRBV7-8 and TRBJ2-2, is GAGVSQSPRYKVAKRGQDVALRCDPISGHVSLFWYQQALGQGPEFLTYFQNEAQLDKSGLPSDRFFAERPEGSVSTLKIQRTQQEDSAVYLCASSPGGAGELFFGEGSRLTVL.

This clone was detected only a few times. The chain combines TRBV19 with TRBJ1-1; 7 bases are a match to TRBD1. Germline values: CDR1 LNHDA, CDR2 SQIVND (reference sequence). This CDR3 has 13 amino acids. With 9 bases clipped from V and 5 bases from J, the junction kept 9 bases outside the gene matches. The CDR3 loop reads CASSRQGGTEAFF. CDR3 DNA sequence: TGTGCCAGCAGTCGACAGGGAGGAACTGAAGCTTTCTTT.

This chain joins TRBV28 and TRBJ2-7, with TRBD1 identical over 8 bases. With V trimmed by 7 bases and J by 2 bases, 7 bases remained unmatched. The germline V gene encodes CDR1 MDHEN and CDR2 SYDVKM. This CDR3 is 14 amino acids long. The CDR3 here is CASNGETGAYEQYF. The CDR3 bases are TGTGCCAGCAATGGGGAGACAGGGGCCTACGAGCAGTACTTC.

This sequence joins TRBV6-5 and TRBJ1-3; 8 nucleotides agree with TRBD1. The CDR3 consists of 15 residues. Germline assignment: CDR1 MNHEY and CDR2 SVGAGI. V was pared by 4 bases and J by 3 bases, with 5 bases of the junction left unmatched. CDR3 amino acids: CASSLGQGGGNTIYF. In nucleotides, the CDR3 is TGTGCCAGCAGTTTAGGACAGGGAGGTGGAAACACCATATATTTT.

The CDR3, as DNA: TGTGCCATTCACGGGACAGGCCCATACGAGCAGTACTTC. Its protein product is CAIHGTGPYEQYF. This chain links TRBV28 with TRBJ2-7, with 8 bases that match TRBD1. The CDR3 has 13 amino acids. Losses at the gene ends were 10 bases for V and 4 bases for J; bases not matched to a gene: 9. Germline assignment: CDR1 MDHEN and CDR2 SYDVKM.

The CDR3: CASSQGTVPCVETQYF. The CDR3 nucleotides are TGTGCCAGCAGCCAAGGGACAGTTCCTTGCGTGGAGACCCAGTACTTC. The chain employs TRBV3-1 (or the pseudogene TRBV3-2) and TRBJ2-5; the D gene is possibly TRBD1 (6 bases). The CDR3 covers 16 residues. Germline V CDR1 and CDR2: LGHDT, YNNKEL (reference sequence). Trimming cost V 1 base and J 5 bases, with 17 bases left between them.

The chain has TRBV9 and TRBJ1-1; D remains ambiguous. The CDR3 covers 16 residues. The V gene lost 3 bases and the J gene lost 1 base, with 16 bases spanning the gap. Germline V CDR1 and CDR2: SGDLS, YYNGEE. The CDR3 is CASSDSRGQPNTEAFF. The DNA for the CDR3 is TGTGCCAGCAGCGATTCCCGCGGGCAGCCGAACACTGAAGCTTTCTTT.

This sequence joins TRBV4-2 and TRBJ2-7, with TRBD2 matching 13 bases. The V segment lost 5 bases and the J segment 6 bases; nucleotides outside the gene matches: 10. Germline CDR1 reads LGHNA; CDR2 reads YNFKEQ. The CDR3 has 16 residues. The CDR3 DNA follows: TGTGCCAGCAGCAAATCACTAGCGGGAGGGCCGTCCGAGCAGTACTTC. This encodes CASSKSLAGGPSEQYF.

This clone turned up a few times. The CDR3 region has the DNA TGTGCCAGCAGTCGAGGTGGGGGAGGAACCGGGGAGCTGTTTTTT. This codes for CASSRGGGGTGELFF. The V and J genes are TRBV9 and TRBJ2-2; the D gene is possibly TRBD2 (6 bases). The V end lost 5 bases, the J end lost 5 bases, and 16 bases lay between the germline ends. CDR1 and CDR2 (germline): SGDLS, YYNGEE. The CDR3 totals 15 residues.

The chain uses TRBV5-1 and TRBJ2-5; 8 nucleotides line up with TRBD1. Unmatched junction bases numbered 5, after V lost 0 bases and J lost 1 base. CDR3 size: 16 residues. From germline, CDR1 is SGHRS and CDR2 YFSETQ. CDR3 in amino acids: CASSLDRGVSQETQYF. DNA of the CDR3: TGCGCCAGCAGCTTGGACAGGGGGGTCAGCCAAGAGACCCAGTACTTC.